This is a list of T cell receptor beta chains from one sample in a study of cytomegalovirus exposure and HLA in healthy donors. The table came from immunoSEQ multiplex PCR; TCRdb's copy has only in-frame clones and leaves some out. The repertoire holds approximately 110,000 clones, with under 85% as singletons. Material: PBMCs. The receptors here all came from a woman in her 50s in good health and CMV-seropositive. Each CDR3 is given with its conserved first and last residue. D genes are given only for firm matches. The size of a clone is reported for some rows only, either as once, few or many, or as a class for expanded clones.

-,few,TRBV15,TRBJ1-2,CATSRGGVDYGYTF,TGTGCCACCAGCAGAGGGGGAGTCGACTATGGCTACACCTTC
TRBD1,-,TRBV9,TRBJ2-3,CASSVRTGGDTQYF,TGTGCCAGCAGCGTTCGTACAGGGGGAGATACGCAGTATTTT
-,medium-sized,TRBV7-9,TRBJ2-7,CASSLTRDVGEQYF,TGTGCCAGCAGCCTAACGCGGGATGTCGGCGAGCAGTACTTC
-,-,TRBV13,TRBJ2-3,CASSSTGYRTDTQYF,TGTGCCAGCAGCTCGACGGGGTACCGCACAGATACGCAGTATTTT
TRBD2,few,TRBV14,TRBJ2-1,CASSQAGTSGGGGEQFF,TGTGCCAGCAGCCAAGCGGGGACTAGCGGGGGGGGCGGTGAGCAGTTCTTC
-,-,TRBV18,TRBJ1-3,CASSPWRGSGNTIYF,TGTGCCAGCTCACCATGGAGGGGCTCTGGAAACACCATATATTTT
-,once,TRBV19,TRBJ2-3,CASTLTGTDTQYF,TGTGCCAGTACTCTCACGGGCACAGATACGCAGTATTTT
TRBD1,few,TRBV19,TRBJ1-5,CASTHRDRNQPQHF,TGTGCCAGTACTCACCGGGACAGAAATCAGCCCCAGCATTTT
-,few,TRBV7-3,TRBJ1-2,CASSLQGAGTAYGYTF,TGTGCCAGCAGCTTACAAGGTGCCGGGACTGCCTATGGCTACACCTTC
TRBD2,-,TRBV10-3,TRBJ2-4,CAIRAGLDKNIQYF,TGTGCCATCAGGGCGGGACTAGATAAAAACATTCAGTACTTC
TRBD2,-,TRBV2,TRBJ2-5,CASSDSGDNQETQYF,TGTGCCAGCAGTGATAGCGGGGACAACCAAGAGACCCAGTACTTC
TRBD1,once,TRBV18,TRBJ2-3,CASSPRRDRGTDTQYF,TGTGCCAGCTCACCTCGCCGGGACAGGGGAACAGATACGCAGTATTTT
-,-,TRBV4-1,TRBJ2-5,CASSQIQARETQYF,TGCGCCAGCAGCCAAATTCAGGCACGAGAGACCCAGTACTTC
-,once,TRBV6-1,TRBJ1-2,CASTSLGSGGYGYTF,TGTGCCAGCACGAGTCTAGGATCGGGTGGCTATGGCTACACCTTC
TRBD1,-,TRBV25-1,TRBJ1-3,CASSESGQGAAGNTIYF,TGTGCCAGCAGTGAATCGGGACAGGGGGCTGCTGGAAACACCATATATTTT
-,few,TRBV7-2,TRBJ1-2,CASSLNRGGRTNYGYTF,TGTGCCAGCAGCCTCAACCGGGGGGGCCGAACTAACTATGGCTACACCTTC
-,-,TRBV30,TRBJ1-2,CAWSVSGSYGYTF,TGTGCCTGGAGTGTGTCGGGGAGCTATGGCTACACCTTC
-,-,TRBV30,TRBJ1-3,CAWSRGGNTIYF,TGTGCCTGGAGTAGAGGAGGAAACACCATATATTTT
-,-,TRBV27,TRBJ2-1,CASRKGNRYNEQFF,TGTGCCAGCAGAAAGGGGAACAGATACAATGAGCAGTTCTTC
TRBD2,-,TRBV9,TRBJ2-5,CASSVGLAEIQETQYF,TGTGCCAGCAGCGTAGGTCTAGCGGAAATACAAGAGACCCAGTACTTC
-,once,TRBV6-1,TRBJ1-2,CASSLQGNGYTF,TGTGCCAGCAGTCTTCAGGGAAATGGCTACACCTTC
TRBD1,-,TRBV7-2,TRBJ1-2,CASSAGTVNYGYTF,TGTGCCAGCAGCGCCGGGACAGTTAACTATGGCTACACCTTC
-,-,TRBV20-1,TRBJ2-5,CSGLRETQYF,TGCAGTGGCCTCCGGGAGACCCAGTACTTC
TRBD2,-,TRBV5-1,TRBJ2-7,CASSSLTSGGTSEQYF,TGCGCCAGCAGCTCCCTTACTAGCGGGGGCACTTCGGAGCAGTACTTC
TRBD1,few,TRBV7-2,TRBJ2-5,CASSLTDRGRGETQYF,TGTGCCAGCAGCTTAACGGACAGGGGGCGCGGAGAGACCCAGTACTTC
-,-,TRBV6-1,TRBJ1-6,CASSEYSSLHF,TGTGCCAGCAGTGAATATTCTTCCCTCCACTTT
TRBD2,-,TRBV19,TRBJ2-7,CASSRSGLDPAEQYF,TGTGCCAGTAGTCGCTCGGGACTAGATCCGGCCGAGCAGTACTTC
TRBD2,-,TRBV27,TRBJ2-3,CASRPPLGSLAGANTDTQYF,TGTGCCAGCAGACCCCCACTAGGGTCTTTAGCGGGGGCCAACACAGATACGCAGTATTTT
-,few,TRBV7-2,TRBJ2-5,CASSSLPQETQYF,TGTGCCAGCAGCTCCCTACCCCAAGAGACCCAGTACTTC
TRBD1,-,TRBV6-1,TRBJ1-1,CASSTTGANTEAFF,TGTGCCAGCAGTACGACAGGGGCGAACACTGAAGCTTTCTTT
TRBD1,-,TRBV19,TRBJ2-5,CASSLRGPETQYF,TGTGCCAGTAGTCTGAGGGGGCCGGAGACCCAGTACTTC
TRBD1,-,TRBV2,TRBJ1-2,CASSEWDRGYGYTF,TGTGCCAGCAGTGAATGGGACAGGGGATATGGCTACACCTTC
TRBD2,-,TRBV10-3,TRBJ2-5,CAISPPLSGGLQETQYF,TGTGCCATCAGTCCCCCTCTTAGCGGGGGCCTCCAAGAGACCCAGTACTTC
TRBD1,-,TRBV13,TRBJ1-5,CASSDRGGGNQPQHF,TGTGCCAGCAGTGACAGGGGCGGGGGCAATCAGCCCCAGCATTTT
TRBD2,-,TRBV27,TRBJ2-7,CASRRGTSGGAEQYF,TGTGCCAGCAGACGGGGGACTAGCGGGGGGGCCGAGCAGTACTTC
TRBD1,-,TRBV19,TRBJ2-7,CASSVTGGSVEQYF,TGTGCCAGTAGTGTGACAGGGGGGTCTGTCGAGCAGTACTTC
-,-,TRBV27,TRBJ2-7,CASSLKGGGLIGYEQYF,TGTGCCAGCAGTTTGAAGGGCGGAGGGTTGATAGGCTACGAGCAGTACTTC
-,-,TRBV7-9,TRBJ1-1,CSSSIGVEVREAFF,TGTTCCAGCAGCATCGGAGTGGAGGTCAGGGAAGCTTTCTTT
-,-,TRBV29-1,TRBJ1-2,CSAVSTDGYTF,TGCAGCGCTGTGTCGACAGATGGCTACACCTTC
TRBD1,once,TRBV19,TRBJ2-7,CASSIGGTAAYEQYF,TGTGCCAGTAGTATAGGGGGGACAGCAGCCTACGAGCAGTACTTC
-,-,TRBV5-6,TRBJ2-1,CASSSPGSEQFF,TGTGCCAGCAGCTCCCCGGGGAGTGAGCAGTTCTTC
-,-,TRBV5-6,TRBJ1-2,CASSSDRDTRQFNYGYTF,TGTGCCAGCAGCTCGGACCGGGACACCCGCCAATTTAACTATGGCTACACCTTC
TRBD1,-,TRBV5-4,TRBJ2-7,CASSLNRQGVYEQYF,TGTGCCAGCAGCTTGAACCGACAGGGTGTCTACGAGCAGTACTTC
-,-,TRBV19,TRBJ1-5,CASSMGSGGRQPQHF,TGTGCCAGTAGTATGGGGTCGGGGGGTCGTCAGCCCCAGCATTTT
TRBD1,few,TRBV6-1,TRBJ1-1,CASSRTGMNTEAFF,TGTGCCAGCAGTAGGACAGGGATGAACACTGAAGCTTTCTTT
-,-,TRBV15,TRBJ1-5,CATSTFTGIEQPQHF,TGTGCCACCAGCACGTTTACAGGGATAGAGCAGCCCCAGCATTTT
-,once,TRBV5-4,TRBJ2-5,CASSLPSQETQYF,TGTGCCAGCAGCTTGCCTAGTCAAGAGACCCAGTACTTC
-,-,TRBV10-3,TRBJ2-7,CAISVNRASYEQYF,TGTGCCATCAGTGTTAACAGGGCCTCCTACGAGCAGTACTTC